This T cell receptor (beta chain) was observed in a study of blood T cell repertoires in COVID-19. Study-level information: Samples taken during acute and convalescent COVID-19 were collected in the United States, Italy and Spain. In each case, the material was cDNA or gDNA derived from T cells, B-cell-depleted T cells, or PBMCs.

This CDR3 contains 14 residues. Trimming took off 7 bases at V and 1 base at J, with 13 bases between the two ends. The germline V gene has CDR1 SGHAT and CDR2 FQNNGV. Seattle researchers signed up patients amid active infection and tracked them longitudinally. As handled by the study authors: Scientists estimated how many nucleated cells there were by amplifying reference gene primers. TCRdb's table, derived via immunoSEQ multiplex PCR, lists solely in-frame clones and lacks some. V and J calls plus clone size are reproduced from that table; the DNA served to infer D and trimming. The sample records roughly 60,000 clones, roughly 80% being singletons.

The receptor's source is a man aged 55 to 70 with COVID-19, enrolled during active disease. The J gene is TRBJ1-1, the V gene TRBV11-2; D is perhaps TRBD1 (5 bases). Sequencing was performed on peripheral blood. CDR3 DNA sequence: TGTGCCAGCACCGCAGACAGCAAGAACACTGAAGCTTTCTTT. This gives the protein CASTADSKNTEAFF.